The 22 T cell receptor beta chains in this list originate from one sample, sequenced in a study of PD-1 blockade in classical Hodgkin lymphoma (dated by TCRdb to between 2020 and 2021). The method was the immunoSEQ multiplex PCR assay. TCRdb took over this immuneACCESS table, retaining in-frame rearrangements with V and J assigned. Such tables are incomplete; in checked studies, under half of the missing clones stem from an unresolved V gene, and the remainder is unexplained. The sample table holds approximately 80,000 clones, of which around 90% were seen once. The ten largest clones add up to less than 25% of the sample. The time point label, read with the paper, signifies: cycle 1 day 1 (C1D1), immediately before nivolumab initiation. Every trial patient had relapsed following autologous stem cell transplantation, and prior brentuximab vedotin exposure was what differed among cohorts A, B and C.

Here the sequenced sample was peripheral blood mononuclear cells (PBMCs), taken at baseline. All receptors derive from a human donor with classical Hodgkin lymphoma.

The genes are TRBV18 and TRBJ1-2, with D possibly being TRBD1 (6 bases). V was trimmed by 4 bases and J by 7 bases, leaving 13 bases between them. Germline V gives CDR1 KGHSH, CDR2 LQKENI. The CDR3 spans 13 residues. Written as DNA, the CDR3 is TGTGCCAGCTCACTACCGGGGGCGGTTGGCTACACCTTC. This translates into CASSLPGAVGYTF.

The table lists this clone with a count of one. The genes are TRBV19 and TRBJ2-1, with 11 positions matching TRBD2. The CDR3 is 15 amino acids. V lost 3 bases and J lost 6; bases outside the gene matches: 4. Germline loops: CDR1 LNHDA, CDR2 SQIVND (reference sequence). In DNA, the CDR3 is TGTGCCAGTAGTATGACAACTAGCGGGAGCAATGAGCAGTTCTTC. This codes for CASSMTTSGSNEQFF.

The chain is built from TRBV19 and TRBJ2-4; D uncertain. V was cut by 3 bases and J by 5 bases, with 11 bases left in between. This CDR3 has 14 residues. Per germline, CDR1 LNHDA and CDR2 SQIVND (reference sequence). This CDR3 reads CASSIGVRENIQYF. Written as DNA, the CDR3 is TGTGCCAGTAGTATCGGTGTTCGTGAAAACATTCAGTACTTC.

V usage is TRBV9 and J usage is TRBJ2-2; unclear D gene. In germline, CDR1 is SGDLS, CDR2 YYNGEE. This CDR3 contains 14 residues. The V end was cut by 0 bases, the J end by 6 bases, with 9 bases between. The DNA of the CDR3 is TGTGCCAGCAGCGTAGCTTGGCGTCCCGGGGAGCTGTTTTTT. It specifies CASSVAWRPGELFF.

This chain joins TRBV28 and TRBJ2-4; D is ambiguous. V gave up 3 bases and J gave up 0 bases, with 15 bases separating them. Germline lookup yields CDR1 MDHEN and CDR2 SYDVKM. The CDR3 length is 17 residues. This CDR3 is CASSFSWVALAKNIQYF. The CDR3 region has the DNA TGTGCCAGCAGTTTTTCCTGGGTAGCTTTAGCCAAAAACATTCAGTACTTC.

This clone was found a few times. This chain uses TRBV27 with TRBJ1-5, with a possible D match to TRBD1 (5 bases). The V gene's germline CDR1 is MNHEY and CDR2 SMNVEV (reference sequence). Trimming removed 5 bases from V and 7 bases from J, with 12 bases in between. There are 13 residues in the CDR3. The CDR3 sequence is CASSPGGPQPQHF. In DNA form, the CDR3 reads TGTGCCAGCAGTCCCGGGGGTCCCCAGCCCCAGCATTTT.

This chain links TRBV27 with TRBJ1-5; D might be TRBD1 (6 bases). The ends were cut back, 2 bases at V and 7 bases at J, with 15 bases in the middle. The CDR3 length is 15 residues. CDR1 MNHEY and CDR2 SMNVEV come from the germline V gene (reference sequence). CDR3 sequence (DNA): TGTGCCAGCAGTTTAGCCCCAGGGGAGCGGCAGCCCCAGCATTTT. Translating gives CASSLAPGERQPQHF.

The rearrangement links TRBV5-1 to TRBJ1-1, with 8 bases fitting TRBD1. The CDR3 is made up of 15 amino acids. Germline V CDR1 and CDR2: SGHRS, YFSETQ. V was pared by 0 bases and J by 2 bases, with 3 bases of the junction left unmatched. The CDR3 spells CASSLDGQGNTEAFF. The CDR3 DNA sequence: TGCGCCAGCAGCTTGGACGGACAGGGAAACACTGAAGCTTTCTTT.

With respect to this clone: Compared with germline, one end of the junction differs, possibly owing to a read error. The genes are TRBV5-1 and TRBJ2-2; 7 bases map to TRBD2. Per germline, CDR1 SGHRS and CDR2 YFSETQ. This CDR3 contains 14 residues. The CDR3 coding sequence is TGCGCCAGCACTACCGGGGGGAACACCAGGGAGCTGTTTTTT. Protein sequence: CASTTGGNTRELFF.

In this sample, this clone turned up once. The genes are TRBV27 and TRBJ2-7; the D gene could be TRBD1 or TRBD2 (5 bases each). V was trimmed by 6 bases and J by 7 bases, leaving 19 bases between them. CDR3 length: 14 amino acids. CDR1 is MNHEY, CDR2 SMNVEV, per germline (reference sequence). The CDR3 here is CASRTTGTSREQYF. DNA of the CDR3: TGTGCCAGCAGGACGACCGGGACCTCTCGGGAGCAGTACTTC.

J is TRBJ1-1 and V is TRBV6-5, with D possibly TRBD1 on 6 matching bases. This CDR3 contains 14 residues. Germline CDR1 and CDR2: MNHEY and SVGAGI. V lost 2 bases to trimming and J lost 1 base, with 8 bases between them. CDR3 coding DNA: TGTGCCAGCAGTTACAGAGGGGGGAACACTGAAGCTTTCTTT. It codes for CASSYRGGNTEAFF.

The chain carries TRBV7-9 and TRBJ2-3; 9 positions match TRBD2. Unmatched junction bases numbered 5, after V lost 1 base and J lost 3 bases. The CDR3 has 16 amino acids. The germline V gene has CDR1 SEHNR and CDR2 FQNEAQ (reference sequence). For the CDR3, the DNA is TGTGCCAGCAGCTTAGGTAGCGGGAGTAGTACAGATACGCAGTATTTT. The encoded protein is CASSLGSGSSTDTQYF.

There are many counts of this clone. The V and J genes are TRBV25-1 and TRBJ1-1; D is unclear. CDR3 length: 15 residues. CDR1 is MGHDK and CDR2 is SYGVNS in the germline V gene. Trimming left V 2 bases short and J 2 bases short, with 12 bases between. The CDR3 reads CASSEPHKANTEAFF. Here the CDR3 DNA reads TGTGCCAGCAGTGAACCTCACAAGGCAAACACTGAAGCTTTCTTT.

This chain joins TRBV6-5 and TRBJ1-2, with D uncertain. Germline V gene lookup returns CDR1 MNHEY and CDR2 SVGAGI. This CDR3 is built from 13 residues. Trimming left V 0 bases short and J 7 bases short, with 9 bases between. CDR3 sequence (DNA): TGTGCCAGCAGTTACTCGAAAACAGCTGGCTACACCTTC. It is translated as CASSYSKTAGYTF.

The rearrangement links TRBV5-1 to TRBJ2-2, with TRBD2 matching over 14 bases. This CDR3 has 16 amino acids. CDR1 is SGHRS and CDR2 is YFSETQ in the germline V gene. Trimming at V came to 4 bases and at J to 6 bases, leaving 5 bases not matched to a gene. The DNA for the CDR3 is TGCGCCAGCAGCCTGAGACTAGCGGGAGGGCCCGGGGAGCTGTTTTTT. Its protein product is CASSLRLAGGPGELFF.

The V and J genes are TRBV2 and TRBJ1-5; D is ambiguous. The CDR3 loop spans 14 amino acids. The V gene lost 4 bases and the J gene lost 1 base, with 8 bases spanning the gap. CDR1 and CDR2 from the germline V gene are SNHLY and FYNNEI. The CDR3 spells CASSVMESNQPQHF. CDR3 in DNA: TGTGCCAGCAGTGTAATGGAGAGCAATCAGCCCCAGCATTTT.

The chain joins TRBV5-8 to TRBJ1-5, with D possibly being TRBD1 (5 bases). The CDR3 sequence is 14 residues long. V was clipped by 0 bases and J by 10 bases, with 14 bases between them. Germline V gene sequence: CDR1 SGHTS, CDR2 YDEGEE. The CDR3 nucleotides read TGTGCCAGCAGCTTGGGACGGGGGGGGTTCCCCCAGCATTTT. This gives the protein CASSLGRGGFPQHF.

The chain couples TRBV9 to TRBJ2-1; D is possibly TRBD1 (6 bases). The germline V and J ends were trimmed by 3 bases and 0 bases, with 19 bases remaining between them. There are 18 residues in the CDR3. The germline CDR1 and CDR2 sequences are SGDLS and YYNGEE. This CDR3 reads CASSGSTGQLLSYNEQFF. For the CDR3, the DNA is TGTGCCAGCAGCGGATCCACTGGACAGCTTCTCTCCTACAATGAGCAGTTCTTC.

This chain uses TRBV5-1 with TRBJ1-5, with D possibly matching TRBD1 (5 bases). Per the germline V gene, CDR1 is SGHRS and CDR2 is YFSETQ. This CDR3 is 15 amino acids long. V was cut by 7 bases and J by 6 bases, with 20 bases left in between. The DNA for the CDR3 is TGCGCCAGCCTTTTCGGGCGGGGCAGCTCTCAGCCCCAGCATTTT. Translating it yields CASLFGRGSSQPQHF.

CDR3 residues: CASSDAAIAGALDTQYF. CDR3 in DNA: TGTGCCAGCAGTGACGCCGCCATAGCGGGAGCTCTAGATACGCAGTATTTT. The V call is TRBV6-4, the J call TRBJ2-3; TRBD2 matches 9 bases. V was clipped by 2 bases and J by 5 bases; unmatched bases: 11. This CDR3 region has 17 residues. From germline, CDR1 is MRHNA and CDR2 SNTAGT.

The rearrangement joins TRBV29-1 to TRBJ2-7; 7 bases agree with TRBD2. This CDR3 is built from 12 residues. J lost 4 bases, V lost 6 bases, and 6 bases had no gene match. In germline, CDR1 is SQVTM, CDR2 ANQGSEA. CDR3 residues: CSVGGSGYEQYF. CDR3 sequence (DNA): TGCAGCGTCGGGGGGAGTGGATACGAGCAGTACTTC.

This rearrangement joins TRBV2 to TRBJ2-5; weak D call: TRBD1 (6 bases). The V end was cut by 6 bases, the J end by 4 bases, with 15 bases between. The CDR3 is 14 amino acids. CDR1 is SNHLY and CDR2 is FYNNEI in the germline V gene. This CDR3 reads CASSGMGARETQYF. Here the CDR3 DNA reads TGTGCCAGCAGCGGGATGGGGGCCAGAGAGACCCAGTACTTC.